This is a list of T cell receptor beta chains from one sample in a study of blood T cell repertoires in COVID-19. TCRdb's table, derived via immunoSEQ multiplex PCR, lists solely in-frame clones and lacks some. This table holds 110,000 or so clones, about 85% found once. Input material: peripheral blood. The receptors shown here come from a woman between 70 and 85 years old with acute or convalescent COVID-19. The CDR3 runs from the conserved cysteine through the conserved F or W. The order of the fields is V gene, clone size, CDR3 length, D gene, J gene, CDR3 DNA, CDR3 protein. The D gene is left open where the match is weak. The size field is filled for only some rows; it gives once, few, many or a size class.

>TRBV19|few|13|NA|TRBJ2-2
TGTGCCAGTAGTATCTCAGGGACCGGGGAGCTGTTTTTT
CASSISGTGELFF
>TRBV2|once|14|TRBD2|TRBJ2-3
TGTGCCAGTCAGCGGGAGGGCCGCGCAGATACGCAGTATTTT
CASQREGRADTQYF
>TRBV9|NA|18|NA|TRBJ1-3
TGTGCCAGCAGCCCCGCTGGGGCATCGTGGCTTTCTGGAAACACCATATATTTT
CASSPAGASWLSGNTIYF
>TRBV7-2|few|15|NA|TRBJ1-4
TGTGCCAGCAGCTCCCCACAGGGTGCGCGAGAAAAACTGTTTTTT
CASSSPQGAREKLFF
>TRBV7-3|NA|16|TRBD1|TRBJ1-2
TGTGCCAGCAGCCCTGGACAGGGCGTAAGTACGGATGGCTACACCTTC
CASSPGQGVSTDGYTF
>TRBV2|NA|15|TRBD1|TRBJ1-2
TGTGCCAGCACTCGTGGTTTTCACAGGGGGAGCGGCTACACCTTC
CASTRGFHRGSGYTF
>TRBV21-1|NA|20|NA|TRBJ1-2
TGTGCCAGCAGCAAAGAATCCCGGGACAGGGGGCGCCTGGCTAACTATGGCTACACCTTC
CASSKESRDRGRLANYGYTF
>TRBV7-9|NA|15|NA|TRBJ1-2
TGTGCCAGCAGCCCCCTGCGGGAAGGGTTAGGAGGCTACACCTTC
CASSPLREGLGGYTF
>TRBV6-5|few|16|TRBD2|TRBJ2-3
TGTGCCAGCAGTTACTCGGCTAGCGGGAGGCCAGATACGCAGTATTTT
CASSYSASGRPDTQYF
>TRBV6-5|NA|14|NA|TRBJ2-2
TGTGCCAGCAGTTACTCCGTAGACACCGGGGAGCTGTTTTTT
CASSYSVDTGELFF
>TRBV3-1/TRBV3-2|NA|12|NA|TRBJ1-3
TGTGCCAGCAGCCCTCAAACGGACACCATATATTTT
CASSPQTDTIYF
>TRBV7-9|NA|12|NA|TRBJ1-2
TGTGCCAGCAGCTCTCTATTATGGGGCTACACCTTC
CASSSLLWGYTF
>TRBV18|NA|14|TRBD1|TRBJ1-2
TGTGCCAGCTCACCGGACCGGGACAGCTATGGCTACACCTTC
CASSPDRDSYGYTF
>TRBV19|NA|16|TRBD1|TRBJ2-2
TGTGCCAGGGCAAATCCGGGACAGGGGGCCACCGGGGAGCTGTTTTTT
CARANPGQGATGELFF
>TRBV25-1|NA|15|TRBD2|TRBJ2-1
TGTGCCAGCAGTGAAGGGACTAGCGCCTACAATGAGCAGTTCTTC
CASSEGTSAYNEQFF
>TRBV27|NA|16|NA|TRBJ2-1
TGTGCCAGCGGGTACGCCCCGGGTGTCACCTACAATGAGCAGTTCTTC
CASGYAPGVTYNEQFF
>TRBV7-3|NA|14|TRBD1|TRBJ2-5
TGTGCCAGCAGCCGAACAGGGGGCCCGGAGACCCAGTACTTC
CASSRTGGPETQYF
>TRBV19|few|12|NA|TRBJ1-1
TGTGCCAGTACCCTCCCGGAGGGGGGGGCTTTCTTT
CASTLPEGGAFF
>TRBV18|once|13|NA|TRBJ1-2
TGTGCCAGCTCACCGGACAATAACTATGGCTACACCTTC
CASSPDNNYGYTF
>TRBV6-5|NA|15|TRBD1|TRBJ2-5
TGTGCCAGCAGGATAGGGACAGGGGGCTGGGAGACCCAGTACTTC
CASRIGTGGWETQYF
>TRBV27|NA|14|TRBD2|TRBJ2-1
TGTGCCAGCAGTTTTGAGAGGACTAGCGTTGAGCAGTTCTTC
CASSFERTSVEQFF
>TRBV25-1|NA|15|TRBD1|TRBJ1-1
TGTGCCAGCAGTGAATCGGGGACAGGGCGGACTGAAGCTTTCTTT
CASSESGTGRTEAFF
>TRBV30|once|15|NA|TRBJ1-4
TGTGCCTGGACCCCCCCCATGGGGGGACGGGAAAAACTGTTTTTT
CAWTPPMGGREKLFF
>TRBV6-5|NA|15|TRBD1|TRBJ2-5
TGTGCCAGCAGTTACCCCCGGGACAGGGTTATGGCCCAGTACTTC
CASSYPRDRVMAQYF
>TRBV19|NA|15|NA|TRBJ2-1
TGTGCCAGTAGGACCGCTGGCGGCTCCTACAATGAGCAGTTCTTC
CASRTAGGSYNEQFF
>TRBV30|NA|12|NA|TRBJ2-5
TGTGCCTGGAGTGGGACAGAAGAGACCCAGTACTTC
CAWSGTEETQYF
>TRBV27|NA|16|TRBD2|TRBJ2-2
TGTGCCAGCAGTTTATTCGGGACTACGAACACCGGGGAGCTGTTTTTT
CASSLFGTTNTGELFF
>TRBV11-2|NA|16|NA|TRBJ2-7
TGTGCCAGCAGCCCCCCCTTTTTGACTAGATCCGGCGAGCAGTACTTC
CASSPPFLTRSGEQYF
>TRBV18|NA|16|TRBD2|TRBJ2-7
TGTGCCAGCTCACTCAACGGGGGGGCTGGGGCCTACGAGCAGTACTTC
CASSLNGGAGAYEQYF
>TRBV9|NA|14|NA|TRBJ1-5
TGTGCCAGCAGCGTCCGGGACACTTCACGGCCCCAGCATTTT
CASSVRDTSRPQHF
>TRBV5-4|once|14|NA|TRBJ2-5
TGTGCCAGCAGCTTTAACGGGAGACAAGAGACCCAGTACTTC
CASSFNGRQETQYF
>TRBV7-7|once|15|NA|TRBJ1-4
TGTGCCAGCAGCTTAGGACGGGCCTCAGGGGAAAAACTGTTTTTT
CASSLGRASGEKLFF
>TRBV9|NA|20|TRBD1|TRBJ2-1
TGTGCCAGCAGCGCCCCCTTTCAGCGTGTAGTGGGACAGGGTAACAATGAGCAGTTCTTC
CASSAPFQRVVGQGNNEQFF
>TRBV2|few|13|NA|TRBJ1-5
TGTGCCAGCAGTATACAGGAATTTCAGCCCCAGCATTTT
CASSIQEFQPQHF
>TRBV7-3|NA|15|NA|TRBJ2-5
TGTGCCAGCAGCTTAGGTGGGCAGGGAGGAGAGACCCAGTACTTC
CASSLGGQGGETQYF
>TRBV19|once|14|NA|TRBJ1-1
TGTGCCAGTAGTCCGCCGATGCGTAACACTGAAGCTTTCTTT
CASSPPMRNTEAFF
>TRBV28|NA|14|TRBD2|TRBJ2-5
TGTGCCAGCAGTCGGGGCGGGGGGAGAGAGACCCAGTACTTC
CASSRGGGRETQYF
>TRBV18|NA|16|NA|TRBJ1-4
TGTGCCAGCTCACCACGGTGGGGCTGGGAAGGTGAAAAACTGTTTTTT
CASSPRWGWEGEKLFF
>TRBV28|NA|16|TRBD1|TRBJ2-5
TGTGCCAGCAGTCCCCTGGGACAGGGTTTCCAAGAGACCCAGTACTTC
CASSPLGQGFQETQYF
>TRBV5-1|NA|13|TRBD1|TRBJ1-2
TGCGCCAGCAGCTTGGGACAGGGCCGGGGCTACACCTTC
CASSLGQGRGYTF
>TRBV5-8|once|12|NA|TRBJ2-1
TGTGCCAGCAGCGTCTTTGCGGGAGAGCAGTTCTTC
CASSVFAGEQFF
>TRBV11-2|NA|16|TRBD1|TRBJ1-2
TGTGCCAGCAGCTTAGGGGGAGATAGGACAGGGCGCGGCTACACCTTC
CASSLGGDRTGRGYTF
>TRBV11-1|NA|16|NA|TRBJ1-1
TGTGCCAGCAGCTCAGGACAGACTATAACATTTAATGAAGCTTTCTTT
CASSSGQTITFNEAFF
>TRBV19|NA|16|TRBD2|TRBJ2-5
TGTGCCAGTAGTATCGGTGGACTAGCGGGACAAGAGACCCAGTACTTC
CASSIGGLAGQETQYF
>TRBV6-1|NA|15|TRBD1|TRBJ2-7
TGTGCCAGCAGTGAAGTGCGGCAGGGGGCAGGCGAGCAGTACTTC
CASSEVRQGAGEQYF
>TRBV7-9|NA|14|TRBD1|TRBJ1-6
TGTGCCTCAACCGGACAGGGCCATAATTCACCCCTCCACTTT
CASTGQGHNSPLHF
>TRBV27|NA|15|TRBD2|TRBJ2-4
TGTGCCAGCAGCCCCCAGGCGGGGGAGAGTAACATTCAGTACTTC
CASSPQAGESNIQYF
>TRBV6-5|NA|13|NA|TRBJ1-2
TGTGCCAGCAGTTCGGGGGTAAACTATGGCTACACCTTC
CASSSGVNYGYTF
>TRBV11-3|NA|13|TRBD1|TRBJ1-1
TGTGCCAGCAGTCAAGGACAGGTCGCTGAAGCTTTCTTT
CASSQGQVAEAFF
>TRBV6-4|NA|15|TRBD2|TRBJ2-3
TGTGCCAGCAGTGACGGCGGGGGGGCCACAGATACGCAGTATTTT
CASSDGGGATDTQYF
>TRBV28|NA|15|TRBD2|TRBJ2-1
TGTGCCAGCAGCCCAACTGGACTAGCGAAGAATGAGCAGTTCTTC
CASSPTGLAKNEQFF
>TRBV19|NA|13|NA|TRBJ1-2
TGTGCCAGTAGTATTTCCGGGTTCTATGGCTACACCTTC
CASSISGFYGYTF
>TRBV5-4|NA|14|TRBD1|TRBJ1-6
TGTGCCAGCAGCACTGGGACAGCCAATTCACCCCTCCACTTT
CASSTGTANSPLHF
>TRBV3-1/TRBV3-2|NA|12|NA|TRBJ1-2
TGTGCCAGCAGCCAAGAAGAAGACAATTCTACCTTC
CASSQEEDNSTF
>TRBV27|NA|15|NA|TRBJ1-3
TGTGCCAGCAGACTTCGGGGGGGCCCTGGAAACACCATATATTTT
CASRLRGGPGNTIYF
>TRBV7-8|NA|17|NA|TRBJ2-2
TGTGCCAGCAGCCGGGGTGAGGTGCAGGGCCGCTCCGGGGAGCTGTTTTTT
CASSRGEVQGRSGELFF
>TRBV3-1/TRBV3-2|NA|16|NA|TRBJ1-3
TGTGCCAGCAGCCATCGTGGCAGGGGCTCTGGAAACACCATATATTTT
CASSHRGRGSGNTIYF
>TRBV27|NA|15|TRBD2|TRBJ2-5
TGTGCCAGCAGAGGGCTAGCGGGGGGAGAAGAGACCCAGTACTTC
CASRGLAGGEETQYF
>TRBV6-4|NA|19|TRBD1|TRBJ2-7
TGTGCCAGCAGTGACCCCTCGATCCTGGACAGGGGGAGCTCCTACGAGCAGTACTTC
CASSDPSILDRGSSYEQYF
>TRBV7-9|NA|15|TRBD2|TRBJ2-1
TGTGCCAGCAGCTTAGTAGCGAGCGGGGAAAATGAGCAGTTCTTC
CASSLVASGENEQFF